Listed below are T cell receptor beta chains from one sample, sequenced in a study of cytomegalovirus exposure and HLA in healthy donors. Clones were read by immunoSEQ multiplex PCR, and TCRdb kept only the in-frame ones, dropping some. Of roughly 230,000 clones listed, roughly 91% were seen once; the top ten hold about 1.7%. Material: PBMCs. Every receptor here comes from a girl aged 2 to 9 in good health and CMV-seronegative. Both conserved end residues are part of each CDR3. A D gene is named only where the DNA matches it firmly. Clone size appears in some rows only: once, few, many, or a class for an expanded clone.

once	TRBD2	TRBV19	TRBJ2-1	TGTGCCAGTAGTATAATCGGGAGGTACAATGAGCAGTTCTTC	CASSIIGRYNEQFF
NA	NA	TRBV10-3	TRBJ1-3	TGTGCCATCAGTGAGTCCTCTTATGGAAACACCATATATTTT	CAISESSYGNTIYF
NA	NA	TRBV18	TRBJ1-4	TGTGCCAGCTCACCTGGGGCGACAGAGAATGAAAAACTGTTTTTT	CASSPGATENEKLFF
NA	TRBD1	TRBV27	TRBJ2-7	TGTGCCAGCAGACCGTCACGAGGGGGCCTCCACGAGCAGTACTTC	CASRPSRGGLHEQYF
NA	TRBD2	TRBV6-4	TRBJ2-3	TGTGCCAGCAGTGAGAGTAGCGGGCGCACAGATACGCAGTATTTT	CASSESSGRTDTQYF
NA	NA	TRBV14	TRBJ2-2	TGTGCCAGCAGTCCCTTCCGCACCGGGGAGCTGTTTTTT	CASSPFRTGELFF
few	NA	TRBV7-3	TRBJ2-1	TGTGCCAGCAGCTTAACAGGGGGCTACAATGAGCAGTTCTTC	CASSLTGGYNEQFF
NA	TRBD1	TRBV7-9	TRBJ1-4	TGTTCCAGCACCTCAGGGTCGACAGGGGGTAATGAAAAACTGTTTTTT	CSSTSGSTGGNEKLFF
NA	NA	TRBV6-5	TRBJ2-5	TGTGCCAGCAGTTACTCCAAGGGTGGGGGCTGGGAGACCCAGTACTTC	CASSYSKGGGWETQYF
NA	TRBD1	TRBV7-9	TRBJ2-7	TGTTCCAGCAGCACCCCTCTCCGGGACAGGGAGACCTACGAGCAGTACTTC	CSSSTPLRDRETYEQYF
NA	TRBD2	TRBV7-2	TRBJ2-3	TGTGCCAGCAGCACTTCAGCTTCGGGACTAGGCTCAGATACGCAGTATTTT	CASSTSASGLGSDTQYF
NA	NA	TRBV27	TRBJ2-7	TGTGCCAGCAGTGCACGAAAGACAAAGACAGGCAACTCCTCCTACGAGCAGTACTTC	CASSARKTKTGNSSYEQYF
NA	NA	TRBV5-1	TRBJ1-6	TGCGCCAGCAGCTTGGACAGAGCCATCTATAATTCACCCCTCCACTTT	CASSLDRAIYNSPLHF
few	NA	TRBV10-3	TRBJ2-3	TGTGCCTCCTGGACCGGGATAGCGGGCACAGATACGCAGTATTTT	CASWTGIAGTDTQYF
NA	TRBD2	TRBV19	TRBJ2-1	TGTGCCAGTATCCCGGGACTAGCGGGAGCGAACTCCTACAATGAGCAGTTCTTC	CASIPGLAGANSYNEQFF
NA	TRBD1	TRBV5-1	TRBJ2-5	TGCGCCAGCAGCTTGGGGGACAGCCAAGAGACCCAGTACTTC	CASSLGDSQETQYF